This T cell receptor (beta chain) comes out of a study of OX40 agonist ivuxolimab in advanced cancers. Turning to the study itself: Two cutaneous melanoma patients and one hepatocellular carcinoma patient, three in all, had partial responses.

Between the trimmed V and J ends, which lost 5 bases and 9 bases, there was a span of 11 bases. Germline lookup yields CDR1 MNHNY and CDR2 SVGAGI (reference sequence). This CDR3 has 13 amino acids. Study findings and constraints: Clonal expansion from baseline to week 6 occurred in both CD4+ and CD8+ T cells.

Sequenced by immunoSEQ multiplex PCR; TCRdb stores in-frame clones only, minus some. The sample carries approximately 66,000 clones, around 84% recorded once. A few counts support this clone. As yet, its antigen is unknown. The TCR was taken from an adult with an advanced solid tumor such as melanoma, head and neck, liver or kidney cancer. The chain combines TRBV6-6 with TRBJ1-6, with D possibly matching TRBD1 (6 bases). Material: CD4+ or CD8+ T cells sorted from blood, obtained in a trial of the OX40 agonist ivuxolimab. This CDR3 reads CASSLPGVSPLHF. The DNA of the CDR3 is TGTGCCAGCAGTCTCCCAGGGGTTTCACCCCTCCACTTT.